This T cell receptor (beta chain) was profiled in a study of OX40 agonist ivuxolimab in advanced cancers. The method was immunoSEQ multiplex PCR; TCRdb's version includes in-frame clones alone and lacks a portion of them. The sample has 45,000 to 55,000 clones; around 85% are singletons. The CDR3 is 12 residues long. Per germline, CDR1 SGHNT and CDR2 YENEEA. The ends were cut back, 3 bases at V and 2 bases at J, with 3 bases in the middle. Sequencing was performed on CD4+ or CD8+ T cells sorted from blood, taken in a trial of the OX40 agonist ivuxolimab. The J gene is TRBJ2-3, the V gene TRBV11-3; D is unclear. The clonotype comes from an adult with an advanced solid tumor such as melanoma, head and neck, liver or kidney cancer. The CDR3 here is CASSFHTDTQYF. CDR3 coding DNA: TGTGCCAGCAGCTTTCACACAGATACGCAGTATTTT.